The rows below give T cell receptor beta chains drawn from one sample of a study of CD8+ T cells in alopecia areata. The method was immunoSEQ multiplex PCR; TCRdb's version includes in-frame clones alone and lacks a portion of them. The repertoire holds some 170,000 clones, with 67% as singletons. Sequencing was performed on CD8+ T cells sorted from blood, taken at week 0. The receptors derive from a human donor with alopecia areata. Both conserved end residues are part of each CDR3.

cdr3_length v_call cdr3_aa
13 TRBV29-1 CSVEDMGTGELFF
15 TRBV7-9 CASSPKDRAGVTQYF
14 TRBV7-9 CASSPGSGANVLTF
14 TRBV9 CASSVGDRAYGYTF
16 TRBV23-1 CASSQFAGHHNSPLHF
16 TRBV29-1 CSTLGQGKSGANVLTF
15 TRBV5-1 CASSLTSGSTDTQYF
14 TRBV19 CATIQESNTGELFF
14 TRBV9 CASSVVLSDLEAFF
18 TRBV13 CASSFDGLRVAGANVLTF